This TCR beta chain was identified in a study of T cell responses to AZD1222 COVID-19 vaccine. V lost 2 bases and J 3 bases, leaving 13 bases between the germline ends. Germline CDR1 reads SEHNR; CDR2 reads FQNEAQ (reference sequence). The CDR3 loop spans 15 amino acids. Points on this clone: Its specificity is unknown.

Study-level points and caveats: Variant regions that are unmutated are reportedly the target of nearly half of spike-specific TCRs. CD4 TCRs linked to vaccination spanned spike, dominating at 160-218 and 743-854.

Some clones are missing from TCRdb's copy, which holds only in-frame ones; the method was immunoSEQ multiplex PCR. The top ten hold approximately 3.1% of the sample, which has 150,000 to 180,000 clones, about 88% seen once. This sequence originates from an adult in good health. This specimen was peripheral blood, taken on day 0 of AZD1222 vaccination. This chain connects TRBV7-9 to TRBJ2-5, with a weak D call TRBD2 (7 bases). The CDR3 DNA is TGTGCCAGCAGCTTAACAGGGAGGGGGAAAGAGACCCAGTACTTC. This translates into CASSLTGRGKETQYF.